This TCR beta chain was recovered during a study of shared clonotypes between healthy human individuals. CD4+ cells underwent separation, giving CD45RA+ naive and CD45RA-negative memory subsets. Every immunoSEQ plate was one replicate of a subset's evenly spread DNA. The protocol was immunoSEQ multiplex PCR, while the TCRdb copy is restricted to in-frame clones and leaves out a portion. The sample contains about 1 million clones, about three quarters of which appear only once. The study, taken as a whole, reports: Incompleteness in sorted-subset sequencing, despite large depth, was shown by rarefaction.

Trimming took 7 bases from V and 2 from J, leaving 18 bases between them. The CDR3 loop spans 15 amino acids. The germline CDR1 and CDR2 sequences are MNHEY and SVGAGI. For this clone: Its specificity is unknown.

Sequenced input: memory CD4+ T cells sorted from blood. The subset was: CD45RA-negative fraction. The TCR was taken from a man younger than 30 in good health. The chain carries TRBV6-5 and TRBJ2-7; a weak D match, TRBD1 (8 bases). CDR3 sequence: CASKQGVGTTYEQYF. CDR3 DNA sequence: TGTGCCAGCAAACAGGGGGTCGGGACTACCTACGAGCAGTACTTC.